This T cell receptor beta chain derives from a study of T cells in Graves' hyperthyroidism and ophthalmopathy. Study information: Peripheral blood draws took place at initial diagnosis, ahead of any treatment. Whole-study findings and limits: The model predicted ophthalmopathy a median around 6.5 months before onset.

The sample holds a few counts of this clonotype. The antigen is not known. What was amplified from RNA transcripts were TCR beta CDR3 regions. HTBI primers were employed in a first-round RT-PCR of the TCR CDR3. MiXCR was run by TCRdb on the multiplex PCR reads, yielding one entry per CDR3 protein. Seen here are hundreds of thousands of distinct CDR3 sequences, 15% to 17% observed once, and the top ten hold 13% to 15%. The CDR3 runs 16 residues. CDR1 LNHDA and CDR2 SQIVND come from the germline V gene (reference sequence). V lost 7 bases and J lost 4, with 19 bases in between. With a duration under 2 months, the hyperthyroidism was newly diagnosed in patients aged 18 to 65.

The chain has TRBV19 and TRBJ1-4, with D possibly TRBD1 on 6 matching bases. This TCR was sampled from a woman in her late teens or twenties with Graves' hyperthyroidism. What was sequenced was blood. The chain's CDR3 is CASTDVWGAGNEKLFF. In DNA form, the CDR3 reads TGTGCCAGTACCGATGTGTGGGGGGCCGGTAATGAAAAACTGTTTTTT.